This T cell receptor (beta chain) was sequenced in a study of T cell responses to AZD1222 COVID-19 vaccine listed by TCRdb under 2021. Study-wide context: TCR sequencing covered some 240 trial participants: 207 given two doses of AZD1222 and 26 given two doses of MenACWY control vaccine. Trial participants were enrolled by age into 18-55, 56-69 and 70-plus year subgroups, with approximately 150, 28 and 58 TCR-sequenced participants respectively.

The sample holds a few counts of this clone. Its antigen is unknown. No clone much larger than this one lies a single base away; base qualities are absent. Overall results and qualifications from the work: The 56-69-year group was small, and its depth increase did not reach significance, likely because of low power. Spike-specific TCR breadth and depth rose significantly after two AZD1222 doses compared with day 0 and with MenACWY recipients. The whole spike protein was spanned by vaccine-associated CD4 TCRs, and dominant responses were seen in regions 160-218 and 743-854. Epitopes outside the regions mutated in the B.1.351 and B.1.1.7 variants were reportedly recognized by nearly half of the unique spike-specific TCRs. No day 14 peak-response samples were available, so repertoires were characterized only after the peak T cell response. Participants were mostly white British and included more females than males, and it was suggested by the authors that clonal diversity may have been underestimated. Conclusions about previously exposed vaccinees were limited because only six AZD1222 recipients were SARS-CoV-2 seropositive at baseline.

What this sample's time point label stands for: about 28 days (+/-7) after the second vaccine dose. In the paper's terms, the treatment or condition label means: meningococcal conjugate vaccine given as trial control. Vaccinee samples came from UK trials COV001 and COV002, including a single-blind randomized controlled phase 2/3 trial of AZD1222 (ChAdOx1 nCoV-19) in healthy adults. For TCRbeta chain sequencing, PBMC samples from trial participants were taken at day 0 and at day 28 after the second dose. The CDR3 spans 15 residues, from the cysteine through the phenylalanine. Only CDR3 DNA remains: 45 bases, in frame from the first base. According to the germline V gene, CDR1 reads KGHSH and CDR2 reads LQKENI. Trimming costs V 2 bases and J 0 bases, and their ends lie 8 bases apart. The CDR3 regions of human TCRbeta chains were analyzed by immunosequencing. The authors' pipeline ran thus. Repertoire TCRs were matched against a reference library of SARS-CoV-2-specific TCRs generated with the MIRA antigen-specificity platform. Breadth was defined as the fraction of unique TCRs that were SARS-CoV-2-associated, and depth was defined as the fraction of total T cells that were SARS-CoV-2-associated. Using the MIRA data, each spike-specific TCR was mapped to the spike region that the TCR reacts to and placed in a CD4 or CD8 class. Log10-transformed breadth and depth values were compared by one-way ANOVA with Sidak's multiple comparisons tests. Drawn from immuneACCESS, this table holds only the in-frame rearrangements with V and J called that TCRdb kept. Clones are partly lost; checked studies trace under half to an unresolved V gene and leave the rest unexplained. The V and J calls and clone size are taken from that table; D and trimming were inferred from the DNA. The sample table records some 150,000 clones; nearly 90% of these occur just once. The ten largest account for roughly 5.4% of the sample.

The receptor's source is an adult who received the MenACWY meningococcal vaccine as a control. The input for sequencing was peripheral blood, taken 28 days after the second dose of the MenACWY control vaccine. The chain is assembled from TRBV18 and TRBJ2-4; no D gene call is confident. The CDR3 protein sequence reads: CASSPRDLAKNIQYF. The bases are TGTGCCAGCTCACCAAGGGATTTAGCCAAAAACATTCAGTACTTC. Full variable domain (CDR3 extended with the reference TRBV18 and TRBJ2-4 proteins): NAGVMQNPRHLVRRRGQEARLRCSPMKGHSHVYWYRQLPEEGLKFMVYLQKENIIDESGMPKERFSAEFPKEGPSILRIQQVVRGDSAAYFCASSPRDLAKNIQYFGAGTRLSVL.